This T cell receptor (beta chain) stems from a study of cytomegalovirus exposure and HLA in healthy donors. Findings and limits, study-wide: In a later analysis, TCR beta V- and J-gene trimming showed a link to a missense DCLRE1C variant. Data from an earlier analysis indicated that most TCR beta V segments were productive either about 90% or about 30% of the time. Other equally common chains were less clonally expanded than HLA-associated TCR beta chains, a later analysis showed.

This PCR relied on a set of 60 Vbeta primers and 13 Jbeta primers. Using immunoSEQ multiplex PCR, the repertoire was profiled, and TCRdb retains in-frame clones only, with some absent. The repertoire holds 100,000 to 150,000 clones, with 70% to 80% as singletons. Germline V CDR1 and CDR2: SEHNR, FQNEAQ (reference sequence). The CDR3 extends over 14 amino acids. V lost 1 base and J 6 bases, leaving 11 bases between the germline ends. Comment on this clone: Its matching antigen is unknown.

The V gene is TRBV7-9, the J gene TRBJ2-3; tentative D call: TRBD1 (5 bases). The sequencing sample was made of PBMCs. This receptor was identified in a woman aged 50 to 60 in good health and CMV-seropositive. DNA of the CDR3: TGTGCCAGCAGCTTAGGGCAAGGGGATGATACGCAGTATTTT. Its translation is CASSLGQGDDTQYF.